The clone carrying this TCR beta chain was recorded a few times. What it binds is unknown. The record originates from a study of T cell repertoires in cytomegalovirus infection. Whole-study context: Public TCR beta signatures indicated both CMV infection and matching HLA type.

This CDR3 contains 14 residues. V trimming: 6 bases; J trimming: 3 bases; junction bases outside the gene matches: 4. The V gene's germline CDR1 is SGHRS and CDR2 YFSETQ. TCRdb redid the calling of the reads with MiXCR, one entry per CDR3 protein. The sample consists of roughly 700,000 distinct CDR3 sequences, around 32% of them appearing once. Study-level findings and limits: CMV carriers with the relevant HLA were identified by cumulative public TCR beta family frequency. The ex vivo response was dominated by HLA-C-restricted CMV-specific TCR beta clonotypes.

This TCR derives from a human donor in good health (CMV status not recorded). Some clones in this sample may be carry-over from other donors' samples. The chain employs TRBV5-1 and TRBJ2-7, with 12 bases that match TRBD2. Material: cultured PBMCs, obtained from culture after CMV antigen stimulation. The CDR3 is CASMSTSGSYEQYF. CDR3 nucleotides: TGCGCCAGCATGTCGACTAGCGGGAGCTACGAGCAGTACTTC.